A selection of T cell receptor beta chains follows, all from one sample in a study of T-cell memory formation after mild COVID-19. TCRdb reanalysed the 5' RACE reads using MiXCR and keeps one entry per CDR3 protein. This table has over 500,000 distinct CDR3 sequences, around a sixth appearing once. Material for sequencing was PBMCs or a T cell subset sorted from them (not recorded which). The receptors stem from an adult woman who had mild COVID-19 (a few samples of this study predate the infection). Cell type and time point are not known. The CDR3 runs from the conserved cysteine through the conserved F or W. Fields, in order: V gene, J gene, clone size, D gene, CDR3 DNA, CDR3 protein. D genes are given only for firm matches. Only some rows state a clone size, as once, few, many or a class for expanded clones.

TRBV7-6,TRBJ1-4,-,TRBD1,TGTGCCAGCAGCACCCTGACAGGGACTAATGAAAAACTGTTTTTT,CASSTLTGTNEKLFF
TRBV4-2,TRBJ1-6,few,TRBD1,TGTGCCAGCAGCCCCCCAGACGAGGACAGGGGGCTTATACCGAATTCACCCCTCCACTTT,CASSPPDEDRGLIPNSPLHF
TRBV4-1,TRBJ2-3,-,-,TGCGCCAGCAGCCAAGTCGCGGGTATTAAGGGTACGCAGTATTTT,CASSQVAGIKGTQYF
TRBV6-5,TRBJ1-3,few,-,TGTGCCAGCAGTTACTCGACAGGCTCTGGAAACACCATATATTTT,CASSYSTGSGNTIYF
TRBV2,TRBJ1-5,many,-,TGTGCCAGCAGTGCCCAGGTCAATCAGCCCCAGCATTTT,CASSAQVNQPQHF
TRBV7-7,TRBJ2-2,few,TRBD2,TGTGCTAGCAGCTTAGCGTGGCTAGCGGGAGACACCGGGGAGCTGTTTTTT,CASSLAWLAGDTGELFF
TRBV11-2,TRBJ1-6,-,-,TGTGCCAGCAGCTTAGATCCAGTTAATTCACCCCTCCACTTT,CASSLDPVNSPLHF
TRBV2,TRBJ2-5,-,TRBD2,TGTGCCAGCAGGGAGCGAGGACTAGCGGGAGAGACCCAGTACTTC,CASRERGLAGETQYF
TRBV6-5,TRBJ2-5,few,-,TGTGCCAGCAGTTACTCGACTGGGATGGTGACCCAGTACTTC,CASSYSTGMVTQYF
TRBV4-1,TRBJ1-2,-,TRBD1,TGCGCCAGCAGCCGCCCGGGACAGGGTGACTATGGCTACACCTTC,CASSRPGQGDYGYTF
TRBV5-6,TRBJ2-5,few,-,TGTGCCAGCAGGGTAGATGAGACCCAGTACTTC,CASRVDETQYF
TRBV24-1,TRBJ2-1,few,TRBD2,TGTGCCACCAGTGATCTGGGTGGGAGGGGGCTGGGGACTAGCGACTACAATGAGCAGTTCTTC,CATSDLGGRGLGTSDYNEQFF
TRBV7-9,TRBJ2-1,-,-,TGTGCCAGCGGCCTAGGTCCCTACAATGAGCAGTTCTTC,CASGLGPYNEQFF
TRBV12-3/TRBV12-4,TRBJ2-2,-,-,TGTGCCAGCAGTGTAATAGGTCCCGGGGAGCTGTTTTTT,CASSVIGPGELFF
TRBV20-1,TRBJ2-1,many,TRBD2,TGCAGTGCCGCGTCGGGACTAGCGGGGGATGAGCAGTTCTTC,CSAASGLAGDEQFF
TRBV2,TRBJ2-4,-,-,TGTGCCAGCAGTGAAGTCCACGCCACTGGAAACATTCAGTACTTC,CASSEVHATGNIQYF
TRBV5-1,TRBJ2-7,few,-,TGCGCCAGCAGCAAGGGTGGGACACCGACCTACGAGCAGTACTTC,CASSKGGTPTYEQYF
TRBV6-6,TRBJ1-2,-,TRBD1,TGTGCCAGCAGTTACCCAGGACAGGACTATGGCTACACCTTC,CASSYPGQDYGYTF
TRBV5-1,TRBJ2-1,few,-,TGCGCCAGCACGACAGACCAATACAATGAGCAGTTCTTC,CASTTDQYNEQFF
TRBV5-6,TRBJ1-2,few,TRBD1,TGTGCCAGCAGCTTTTCCCCCGGGACAGGGTGGTATGGCTACACCTTC,CASSFSPGTGWYGYTF
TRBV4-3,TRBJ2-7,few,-,TGCGCCAGCAGCAACCGGGACGGTTCCTACGAGCAGTACTTC,CASSNRDGSYEQYF
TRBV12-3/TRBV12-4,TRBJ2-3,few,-,TGTGCCAGCAGTTTAGACGACACCTCTAGCACAGATACGCAGTATTTT,CASSLDDTSSTDTQYF
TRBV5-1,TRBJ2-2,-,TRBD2,TGCGCCAGCAGCTTGCGGACTAGCGGGAGGGGCATCGGGGAGCTGTTTTTT,CASSLRTSGRGIGELFF
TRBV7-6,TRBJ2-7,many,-,TGTGCCAGCAGCTTACAGGGGACCTACGAGCAGTACTTC,CASSLQGTYEQYF
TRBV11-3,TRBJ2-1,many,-,TGTGCCAGCAGCCTGACAATCGGGACACCTCGTGGGCAGTTCTTC,CASSLTIGTPRGQFF
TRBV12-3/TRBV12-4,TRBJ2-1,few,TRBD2,TGTGCCAGCAGTTTAGTAAGGACTAGCGCGGAGCAGTTCTTC,CASSLVRTSAEQFF
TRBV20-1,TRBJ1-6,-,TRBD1,TGCAGTGCTAGTCCCACAGGGGGCACTAATTCACCCCTCCACTTT,CSASPTGGTNSPLHF
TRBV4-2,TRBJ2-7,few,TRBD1,TGTGCCAGCCACAACCTAGGGGGCATCAACTCCTACGAGCAGTACTTC,CASHNLGGINSYEQYF
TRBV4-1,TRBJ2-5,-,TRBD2,TGCGCCAGCAGCCCGACCCCTAGCGGGGGGTTCGTTGGAGAGACCCAGTACTTC,CASSPTPSGGFVGETQYF
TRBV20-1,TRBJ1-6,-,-,TGCAGTGCTAGAGGGGCGGACCATTGGCCCTTTGGTTCACCCCTCCACTTT,CSARGADHWPFGSPLHF
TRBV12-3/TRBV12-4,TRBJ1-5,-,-,TGTGCCAGCAGCCCAACAGGGTTCTTTCAGCCCCAGCATTTT,CASSPTGFFQPQHF
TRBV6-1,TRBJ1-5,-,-,TGTGCCAGCACGGACGGGTTTTTTGCTAATCAGCCCCAGCATTTT,CASTDGFFANQPQHF
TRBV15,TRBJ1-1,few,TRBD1,TGTGCCACCAGCAGAGGGACAGGGAACACTGAAGCTTTCTTT,CATSRGTGNTEAFF
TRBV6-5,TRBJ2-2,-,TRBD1,TGTGCCACCTCGAGGACAGGATCGAACACCGGGGAGCTGTTTTTT,CATSRTGSNTGELFF
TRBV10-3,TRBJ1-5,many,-,TGTGCCATCAGTGTAGGGGCAGATGGCAATCAGCCCCAGCATTTT,CAISVGADGNQPQHF
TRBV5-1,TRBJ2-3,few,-,TGCGCCACCCAGGCGGGGGATACGCAGTATTTT,CATQAGDTQYF
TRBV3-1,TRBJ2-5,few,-,TGTGCCAGCAGCCCCGAGGCAGACCAACAAGAGACCCAGTACTTC,CASSPEADQQETQYF
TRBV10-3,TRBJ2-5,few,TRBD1,TGTGCCATCAGTGAGTCGGCAGGGGGCTGGGAGACCCAGTACTTC,CAISESAGGWETQYF
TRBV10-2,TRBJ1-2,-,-,TGCGCCAGCAGTGAGTTTACCACGAGGAGCTATGGCTACACCTTC,CASSEFTTRSYGYTF
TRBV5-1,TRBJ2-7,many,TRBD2,TGCGCCAGCAGCTTTAATAGCGGGAGGATTGGGACCGAGCAGTACTTC,CASSFNSGRIGTEQYF
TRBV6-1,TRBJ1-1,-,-,TGTGCCAGCAGTAACAGGGACATGAACACTGAAGCTTTCTTT,CASSNRDMNTEAFF
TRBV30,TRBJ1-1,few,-,TGTGCCTGGAGTGTCAGGCCCATGGACACTGAAGCTTTCTTT,CAWSVRPMDTEAFF
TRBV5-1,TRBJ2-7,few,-,TGCGCCAGCAGCCCAGGGACTCTCGCTGCCTACGAGCAGTACTTC,CASSPGTLAAYEQYF
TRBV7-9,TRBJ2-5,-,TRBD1,TGTGCCAGCAGCGCAGACAGGGACCAAGAGACCCAGTACTTC,CASSADRDQETQYF
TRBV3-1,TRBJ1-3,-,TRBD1,TGTGCCAGCAGCCCGGGACAGGGCAAGATCTCTGGAAACACCATATATTTT,CASSPGQGKISGNTIYF